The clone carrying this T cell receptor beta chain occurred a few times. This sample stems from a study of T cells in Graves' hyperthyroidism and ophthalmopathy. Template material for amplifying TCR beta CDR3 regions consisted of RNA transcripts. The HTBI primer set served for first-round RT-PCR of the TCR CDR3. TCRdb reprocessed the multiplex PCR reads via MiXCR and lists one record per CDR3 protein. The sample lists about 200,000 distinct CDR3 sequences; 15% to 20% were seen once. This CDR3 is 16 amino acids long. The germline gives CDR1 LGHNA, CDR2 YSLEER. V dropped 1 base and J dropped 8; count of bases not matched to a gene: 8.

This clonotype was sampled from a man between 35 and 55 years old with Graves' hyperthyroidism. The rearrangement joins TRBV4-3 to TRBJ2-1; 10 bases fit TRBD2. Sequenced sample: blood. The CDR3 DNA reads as TGCGCCAGCAGCCAAGTCAAGGGACTAGCGACTTATGAGCAGTTCTTC. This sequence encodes CASSQVKGLATYEQFF.